Sequencing of this T cell receptor (beta chain) was carried out in a study of blood T cell repertoires in COVID-19. Overall study context: There were acute and convalescent COVID-19 samples, and they came from the United States, Italy and Spain. PBMCs, B-cell-depleted T cells, or T cells were the source of the cDNA or gDNA that made up the material.

In the original analysis: The authors estimated nucleated cell counts from reference gene primer amplification. TCRdb's copy holds only in-frame clones and misses some; the assay was immunoSEQ multiplex PCR. That table gives V, J and clone size, and the DNA gave D and trimming. The data hold about 92,000 clones, with approximately 90% observed a single time. This clone showed up just a few times. Seattle participants joined during active infection and were tracked over time. The TCR sequence derives from an older woman with COVID-19, enrolled during active disease. Material: peripheral blood.

This CDR3 is CASSLSIQGPLANYGYTF. The CDR3 region has the DNA TGTGCCAGCAGCCTTAGTATCCAGGGGCCGTTAGCTAACTATGGCTACACCTTC. The chain has TRBV11-2 and TRBJ1-2, with a weak D call TRBD1 (6 bases). CDR1 and CDR2 from the germline V gene are SGHAT and FQNNGV. V shed 5 bases and J shed 0 bases, with 22 bases lying between them. This CDR3 has 18 residues.